The next 27 T cell receptor beta chains were all read from a single sample in a study of response to subunit inactivated influenza vaccine. TCRdb independently ran MiXCR on the RT-PCR reads; one entry per CDR3 protein. The sample lists roughly 290,000 distinct CDR3 sequences; 20% to 25% were seen once. The sequences come from PBMCs from blood, collected 21 months after vaccination. These receptors came from a man in his fifties or sixties who received an inactivated influenza vaccine.

The chain carries TRBV5-1 and TRBJ2-3; TRBD1 matches 11 bases. This CDR3 is 16 amino acids long. From germline, CDR1 is SGHRS and CDR2 YFSETQ. Trimming removed 3 bases from V and 2 bases from J; junction bases left unmatched: 5. CDR3 coding DNA: TGCGCCAGCAGCTACGGACAGGGGGCGGTCACAGATACGCAGTATTTT. Residues: CASSYGQGAVTDTQYF.

The chain combines TRBV3-1 with TRBJ1-2, with D uncertain. The CDR3 runs 16 residues. Germline CDR1 and CDR2: LGHDT and YNNKEL (reference sequence). V lost 0 bases, J lost 7 bases, and 18 bases lay in between. CDR3 sequence: CASSQDPGLGKGGYTF. The CDR3 DNA reads as TGTGCCAGCAGCCAAGATCCTGGGCTCGGGAAAGGTGGCTACACCTTC. The whole variable domain, remainder taken from reference TRBV3-1 and TRBJ1-2, is DTAVSQTPKYLVTQMGNDKSIKCEQNLGHDTMYWYKQDSKKFLKIMFSYNNKELIINETVPNRFSPKSPDKAHLNLHINSLELGDSAVYFCASSQDPGLGKGGYTFGSGTRLTVV.

This clonotype was counted only a few times. One junction end disagrees with the germline gene, perhaps due to a read error. The J gene is TRBJ2-2, the V gene TRBV27, with D possibly TRBD2 on 5 matching bases. Germline CDR1 and CDR2: MNHEY and SMNVEV (reference sequence). This CDR3 has 13 residues. The CDR3 protein is CASSSTFTGELFF. In DNA form, the CDR3 reads TGTGCCAGCAGTTCGACCTTCACCGGGGAGCTGTTTTTC.

The chain employs TRBV20-1 and TRBJ1-3, with D possibly matching TRBD1 (6 bases). With 2 bases removed from V and 7 bases from J, the gap between germline ends came to 21 bases. CDR3 size: 16 residues. The germline CDR1 and CDR2 sequences are DFQATT and SNEGSKA (reference sequence). The CDR3 spells CSARLQGHGSWNTIYF. DNA for the CDR3: TGCAGTGCTAGACTACAGGGCCATGGCTCTTGGAACACCATATATTTT.

This clonotype was seen a few times. The rearrangement uses TRBV20-1 and TRBJ2-7; 9 bases match TRBD1. J was trimmed by 5 bases and V by 1 base; bases with no gene match: 6. Germline CDR1 reads DFQATT; CDR2 reads SNEGSKA (reference sequence). This CDR3 has 14 amino acids. The CDR3 loop is CSARVGTGKNEQYF. CDR3 DNA: TGCAGTGCTAGAGTGGGGACAGGGAAAAACGAGCAGTACTTC.

The V and J genes are TRBV18 and TRBJ1-5; 9 bases are shared with TRBD1. The CDR3 is made up of 15 amino acids. Looked up from germline, CDR1 is KGHSH and CDR2 is LQKENI. V trimming: 3 bases; J trimming: 4 bases; junction bases outside the gene matches: 4. The CDR3 spells CASSPPGTGNQPQHF. CDR3 bases: TGTGCCAGCTCACCGCCCGGGACAGGGAATCAGCCCCAGCATTTT.

A note on this clonotype: A read error may be the cause here, since a much bigger clone is one base away. This sequence joins TRBV20-1 and TRBJ1-4; TRBD1 agrees at 9 bases. The CDR3 is 14 residues long. Per the germline V gene, CDR1 is DFQATT and CDR2 is SNEGSKA (reference sequence). The trim removed 8 bases at V and 7 bases at J, leaving 11 bases unmatched. CDR3 sequence reads: CSTPRTGAPEKLFF. CDR3 in DNA: TGCAGTACTCCCCGGACAGGGGCCCCTGAAAAACTGTTTTTT.

This clonotype was seen more than once but under ten times. The gene calls are TRBV7-9 and TRBJ2-5, with D possibly matching TRBD1 (5 bases). Germline V lookup: CDR1 SEHNR, CDR2 FQNEAQ (reference sequence). Trimming removed 1 base from V and 1 base from J, with 10 bases in between. The CDR3 loop spans 15 amino acids. CDR3 in amino acids: CASSLGTTRQETQYF. Written as DNA, the CDR3 is TGTGCCAGCAGCTTAGGGACAACCCGCCAAGAGACCCAGTACTTC. The full variable domain, completed using reference TRBV7-9 and TRBJ2-5, is DTGVSQNPRHKITKRGQNVTFRCDPISEHNRLYWYRQTLGQGPEFLTYFQNEAQLEKSRLLSDRFSAERPKGSFSTLEIQRTEQGDSAMYLCASSLGTTRQETQYFGPGTRLLVL.

A few counts support this clonotype. The chain is built from TRBV25-1 and TRBJ1-2, with a weak D call TRBD1 (5 bases). Trimming shortened V by 3 bases and J by 7 bases, and 12 bases separated the two germline ends. This CDR3 region has 13 residues. Per the germline V gene, CDR1 is MGHDK and CDR2 is SYGVNS. The DNA of the CDR3 is TGTGCCAGCAGTGAGGTCGGTACAGGTGGCTACACCTTC. Translation: CASSEVGTGGYTF.

The table lists this clonotype with a few counts. The chain joins TRBV7-2 to TRBJ1-2, with a possible D match to TRBD1 (6 bases). CDR3 size: 16 residues. Looked up from germline, CDR1 is SGHTA and CDR2 is FQGNSA. Trimming shortened V by 1 base and J by 8 bases, and 20 bases separated the two germline ends. The CDR3: CASSLGYTGKGWGYTF. CDR3 coding DNA: TGTGCCAGCAGCTTAGGATACACAGGGAAAGGTTGGGGCTACACCTTC.

This chain joins TRBV5-4 and TRBJ1-2; D may be TRBD1 (5 bases). This CDR3 contains 13 residues. V lost 0 bases, J lost 6 bases, and 9 bases lay in between. CDR1 and CDR2 from the germline V gene are SGHNT and YYREEE (reference sequence). The CDR3 DNA is TGTGCCAGCAGCTTGGTCGGGGGAGATGGCTACACCTTC. Encoded protein: CASSLVGGDGYTF.

The V gene is TRBV5-5, the J gene TRBJ1-5, with no clear D. In germline, CDR1 is SGHKS, CDR2 YYEKEE (reference sequence). CDR3 length: 16 amino acids. The V end lost 2 bases, the J end lost 1 base, and 13 bases lay between the germline ends. The CDR3 DNA sequence: TGTGCCAGCAGCTTCGAGGGTTCGGGGAGCAATCAGCCCCAGCATTTT. Residues: CASSFEGSGSNQPQHF.

This clonotype has more than one count but fewer than ten. DNA for the CDR3: TGTGCCAGCAGTCCTTTCAATACAGGGGTCTCGTACGAGCAGTACTTC. Translation gives CASSPFNTGVSYEQYF. This rearrangement joins TRBV27 to TRBJ2-7; 7 bases map to TRBD1. The germline V gene encodes CDR1 MNHEY and CDR2 SMNVEV (reference sequence). The length of the CDR3 is 16 residues. With V trimmed by 5 bases and J by 4 bases, 14 bases remained unmatched.

The rearrangement links TRBV9 to TRBJ2-1, with a weak D call TRBD2 (5 bases). The CDR3 spans 15 residues. Per germline, CDR1 SGDLS and CDR2 YYNGEE. Trimming shortened V by 2 bases and J by 4 bases, and 13 bases separated the two germline ends. CDR3 protein: CASSVAADLYNEQFF. The DNA for the CDR3 is TGTGCCAGCAGCGTTGCAGCGGATTTATACAATGAGCAGTTCTTC.

A few counts support this clonotype. This chain uses TRBV7-9 with TRBJ1-1; D not resolved. The germline V and J ends were trimmed by 1 base and 5 bases, with 14 bases remaining between them. CDR3 length equals 15 residues. Germline V CDR1 and CDR2: SEHNR, FQNEAQ (reference sequence). CDR3: CASSLDVSRATEAFF. CDR3 sequence (DNA): TGTGCCAGCAGCTTAGACGTATCGAGGGCAACTGAAGCTTTCTTT.

Comment on this clonotype: A read error may account for a junction end that differs from germline. CDR3 residues: CASSLSGRAGNEQLF. CDR3 in DNA: TGTGCCAGCAGCCTGAGCGGGAGGGCGGGCAATGAGCAGTTATTC. The chain employs TRBV4-2 and TRBJ2-1; 10 nucleotides line up with TRBD2. Germline CDR1 reads LGHNA; CDR2 reads YNFKEQ. The CDR3 spans 15 residues.

This clonotype showed up just a few times. The genes are TRBV7-2 and TRBJ1-1; D is perhaps TRBD1 (6 bases). Per the germline V gene, CDR1 is SGHTA and CDR2 is FQGNSA. The CDR3 is made up of 15 amino acids. V was pared by 2 bases and J by 1 base, with 11 bases between. This CDR3 reads CASSLPMGQNTEAFF. For the CDR3, the DNA is TGTGCCAGCAGCTTACCGATGGGACAGAACACTGAAGCTTTCTTT. Complete variable domain (other parts from reference TRBV7-2 and TRBJ1-1): GAGVSQSPSNKVTEKGKDVELRCDPISGHTALYWYRQSLGQGLEFLIYFQGNSAPDKSGLPSDRFSAERTGGSVSTLTIQRTQQEDSAVYLCASSLPMGQNTEAFFGQGTRLTVV.

V is TRBV14 and J is TRBJ1-1; D is unresolved. Germline loops: CDR1 SGHDN, CDR2 FVKESK. V was trimmed by 4 bases and J by 11 bases, leaving 20 bases between them. The CDR3 is 14 amino acids. The chain's CDR3 is CASSPHLEGTNAFF. DNA for the CDR3: TGTGCCAGCAGCCCCCACCTAGAGGGTACGAACGCTTTCTTT.

The rearrangement uses TRBV20-1 and TRBJ2-5; 7 bases are shared with TRBD1. Germline assignment: CDR1 DFQATT and CDR2 SNEGSKA (reference sequence). V lost 7 bases to trimming and J lost 0 bases; unmatched junction nucleotides: 14. This CDR3 has 16 amino acids. The CDR3 coding sequence is TGCAGTGTTATAAGGGCCCGGACAGGAGACCAAGAGACCCAGTACTTC. Protein: CSVIRARTGDQETQYF.

The rearrangement uses TRBV4-1 and TRBJ1-3, with a tentative D call TRBD1 (5 bases). Germline CDR1 is MGHRA and CDR2 is YSYEKL. CDR3 length equals 17 residues. V lost 6 bases, J lost 4 bases, and 22 bases lay in between. CDR3 loop: CASREGDARRVGNTIYF. The CDR3 DNA is TGCGCCAGCAGAGAAGGGGACGCACGGCGGGTAGGAAACACCATATATTTT.

The V and J genes are TRBV29-1 and TRBJ1-1; 7 nucleotides align to TRBD1. The CDR3 contains 14 residues. The V and J ends lost 1 base and 1 base, in that order; junction bases with no gene match: 3. Germline CDR1 reads SQVTM; CDR2 reads ANQGSEA. DNA for the CDR3: TGCAGCGTTGAAGGGGACAGCACGAACACTGAAGCTTTCTTT. Translating it yields CSVEGDSTNTEAFF.

This clonotype came up a few times. The chain employs TRBV28 and TRBJ2-5; no reliable D call. Trimming took 3 bases from V and 1 from J, leaving 15 bases between them. From germline, CDR1 is MDHEN and CDR2 SYDVKM. The CDR3 consists of 16 residues. For the CDR3, the DNA is TGTGCCAGCAGTTTTGGGGTTTCGCGGTCCCAAGAGACCCAGTACTTC. Protein sequence: CASSFGVSRSQETQYF.

The chain links TRBV29-1 to TRBJ2-7; D uncertain. With 4 bases removed from V and 2 bases from J, the gap between germline ends came to 9 bases. The CDR3 covers 12 residues. Germline V gives CDR1 SQVTM, CDR2 ANQGSEA. Written as DNA, the CDR3 is TGCAGCGTTGCTACTTCTCCCTACGAGCAGTACTTC. Protein sequence: CSVATSPYEQYF.

This clonotype showed up just a few times. The chain employs TRBV3-1 and TRBJ2-4; TRBD1 aligns across 7 bases. The germline V gene has CDR1 LGHDT and CDR2 YNNKEL (reference sequence). The CDR3 runs 16 residues. V trimming: 0 bases; J trimming: 8 bases; junction bases outside the gene matches: 10. CDR3 bases: TGTGCCAGCAGCCAAGATGGAACAGGGGAAAGAGACATTCAGTACTTC. Its translation: CASSQDGTGERDIQYF. The complete variable domain, with remaining parts taken from reference TRBV3-1 and TRBJ2-4, reads DTAVSQTPKYLVTQMGNDKSIKCEQNLGHDTMYWYKQDSKKFLKIMFSYNNKELIINETVPNRFSPKSPDKAHLNLHINSLELGDSAVYFCASSQDGTGERDIQYFGAGTRLSVL.

This clonotype was observed many times. The rearrangement joins TRBV10-3 to TRBJ2-7, with unresolved D. V dropped 3 bases and J dropped 7 bases, with 10 bases sitting between them. Germline V lookup: CDR1 ENHRY, CDR2 SYGVKD. The CDR3 runs 12 residues. This CDR3 is CAISETGYEQYF. DNA of the CDR3: TGTGCCATCAGTGAAACCGGATATGAGCAGTACTTC.

Ten or more counts support this clonotype. The chain couples TRBV29-1 to TRBJ2-5; D call uncertain. Trimming removed 4 bases from V and 0 bases from J, with 9 bases in between. The CDR3 loop spans 13 amino acids. Per germline, CDR1 SQVTM and CDR2 ANQGSEA. The CDR3 sequence: CSVVPVYQETQYF. The CDR3 DNA follows: TGCAGCGTTGTGCCGGTCTACCAAGAGACCCAGTACTTC.

Only a few counts were recorded for this clonotype. The junction departs from the called germline gene at one end, perhaps through a read error. V and J are TRBV20-1 and TRBJ1-2; D remains unclear. Germline V gives CDR1 DFQATT, CDR2 SNEGSKA (reference sequence). This CDR3 contains 12 residues. The CDR3 DNA follows: TGCAGTGCTACAGGCCAGATCTATGGCCACACCTTC. Amino acids: CSATGQIYGHTF.